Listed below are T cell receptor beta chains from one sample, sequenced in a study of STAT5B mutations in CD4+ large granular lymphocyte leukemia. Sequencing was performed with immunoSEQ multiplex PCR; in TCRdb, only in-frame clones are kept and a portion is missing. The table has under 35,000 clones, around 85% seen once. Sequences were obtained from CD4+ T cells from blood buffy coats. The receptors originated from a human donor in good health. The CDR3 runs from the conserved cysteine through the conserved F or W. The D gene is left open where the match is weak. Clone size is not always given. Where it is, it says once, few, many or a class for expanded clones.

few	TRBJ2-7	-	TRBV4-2	CASSQGWNEQYF	TGTGCCAGCAGCCAAGGGTGGAACGAGCAGTACTTC
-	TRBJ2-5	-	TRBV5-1	CASSPATTYQETQYF	TGCGCCAGCAGCCCCGCCACTACGTACCAAGAGACCCAGTACTTC
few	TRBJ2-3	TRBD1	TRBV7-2	CASSPRQGGSTDTQYF	TGTGCCAGCAGCCCACGACAGGGGGGAAGCACAGATACGCAGTATTTT
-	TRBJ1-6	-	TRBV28	CASSSSSVGNSPLHF	TGTGCCAGCAGTTCCTCCAGCGTGGGGAATTCACCCCTCCACTTT
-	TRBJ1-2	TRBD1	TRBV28	CASTQRGPYGYTF	TGTGCCAGCACCCAAAGGGGGCCCTATGGCTACACCTTC
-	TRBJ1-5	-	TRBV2	CASSEGLRGNQPQHF	TGTGCCAGCAGTGAGGGCCTTAGGGGCAATCAGCCCCAGCATTTT
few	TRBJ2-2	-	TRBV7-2	CASSSGFGELFF	TGTGCCAGCAGCTCTGGGTTCGGGGAGCTGTTTTTT
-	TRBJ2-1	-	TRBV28	CASSLAGTLRMNEQFF	TGTGCCAGCAGTTTGGCAGGAACCCTTAGAATGAATGAGCAGTTCTTC
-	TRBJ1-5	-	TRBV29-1	CSTREGGNQPQHF	TGCAGCACCCGAGAGGGGGGAAATCAGCCCCAGCATTTT
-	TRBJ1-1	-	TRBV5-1	CASSSVNTEAFF	TGCGCCAGCAGCTCGGTGAACACTGAAGCTTTCTTT
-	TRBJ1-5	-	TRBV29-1	CSAAERGSNQPQHF	TGCAGCGCAGCTGAACGAGGTAGCAATCAGCCCCAGCATTTT
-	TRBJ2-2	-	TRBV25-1	CASGLAGRTGELFF	TGTGCCAGCGGGTTGGCAGGGAGGACCGGGGAGCTGTTTTTT
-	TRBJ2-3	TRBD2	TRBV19	CASSPLAGVREDTQYF	TGTGCCAGTAGTCCACTAGCGGGAGTGCGAGAAGATACGCAGTATTTT
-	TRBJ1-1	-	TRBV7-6	CASSRDRRYEAFF	TGTGCCAGCAGCCGCGACAGAAGATATGAAGCTTTCTTT
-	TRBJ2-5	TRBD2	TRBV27	CASSSGGVETQYF	TGTGCCAGCAGTTCTGGGGGGGTGGAGACCCAGTACTTC
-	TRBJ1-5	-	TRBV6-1	CASSEMAQGLPQHF	TGTGCCAGCAGTGAAATGGCCCAAGGGTTGCCCCAGCATTTT
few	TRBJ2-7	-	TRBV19	CASSSRLAHEQYF	TGTGCCAGTAGTAGTCGGTTAGCGCACGAGCAGTACTTC
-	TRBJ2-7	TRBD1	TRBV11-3	CASSLIWDRDYEQYF	TGTGCCAGCAGCTTAATTTGGGACAGGGACTACGAGCAGTACTTC
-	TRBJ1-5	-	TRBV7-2	CASSLRGWGVNQPQHF	TGTGCCAGCAGCCTAAGAGGGTGGGGCGTCAATCAGCCCCAGCATTTT
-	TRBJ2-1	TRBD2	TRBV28	CASSPNSRTSDHYNEQFF	TGTGCCAGCAGTCCAAATTCCCGTACTAGCGATCATTACAATGAGCAGTTCTTC
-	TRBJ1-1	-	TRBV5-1	CASSLATGNTEAFF	TGCGCCAGCAGCTTGGCAACAGGGAACACTGAAGCTTTCTTT
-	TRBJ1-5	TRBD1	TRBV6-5	CASSPGGIQPQHF	TGTGCCAGCAGCCCAGGGGGTATTCAGCCCCAGCATTTT
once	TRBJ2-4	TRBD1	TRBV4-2	CASSQSPGQSKNIQYF	TGTGCCAGCAGCCAATCGCCGGGACAGAGTAAAAACATTCAGTACTTC
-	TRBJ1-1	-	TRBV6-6	CASSYRGVGGTEAFF	TGTGCCAGCAGTTACCGGGGGGTTGGTGGCACTGAAGCTTTCTTT
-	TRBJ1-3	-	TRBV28	CASSFQQGSGNTIYF	TGTGCCAGCAGTTTTCAACAGGGTTCTGGAAACACCATATATTTT
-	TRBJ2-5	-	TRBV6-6	CASSSLLVETQYF	TGTGCCAGCAGTTCCCTGTTGGTGGAGACCCAGTACTTC
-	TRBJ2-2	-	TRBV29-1	CSVDPGGANTGELFF	TGCAGCGTAGACCCCGGGGGCGCAAACACCGGGGAGCTGTTTTTT
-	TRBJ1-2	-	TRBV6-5	CASRLLPTNYGYTF	TGTGCCAGCAGACTTTTACCCACTAACTATGGCTACACCTTC
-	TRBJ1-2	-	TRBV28	CASSSYGYTF	TGTGCCAGCAGCTCTTATGGCTACACCTTC
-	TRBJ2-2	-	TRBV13	CASSARLAPGELFF	TGTGCCAGCAGCGCCCGGCTAGCGCCCGGGGAGCTGTTTTTT
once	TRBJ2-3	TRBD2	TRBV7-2	CASSLAVSGGISHTQYF	TGTGCCAGCAGCTTAGCAGTTAGCGGGGGAATTAGCCATACGCAGTATTTT
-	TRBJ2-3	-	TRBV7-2	CASAGGTDTQYF	TGTGCCAGCGCAGGGGGCACAGATACGCAGTATTTT
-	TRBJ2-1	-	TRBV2	CASRGSGTITYNEQFF	TGTGCCAGCAGGGGGTCCGGGACCATTACGTACAATGAGCAGTTCTTC
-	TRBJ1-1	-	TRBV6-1	CASRHRVNTEAFF	TGTGCCAGCAGGCACAGGGTGAACACTGAAGCTTTCTTT
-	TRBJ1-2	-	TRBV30	CAWTGVGYYGYTF	TGTGCCTGGACGGGGGTGGGATACTATGGCTACACCTTC